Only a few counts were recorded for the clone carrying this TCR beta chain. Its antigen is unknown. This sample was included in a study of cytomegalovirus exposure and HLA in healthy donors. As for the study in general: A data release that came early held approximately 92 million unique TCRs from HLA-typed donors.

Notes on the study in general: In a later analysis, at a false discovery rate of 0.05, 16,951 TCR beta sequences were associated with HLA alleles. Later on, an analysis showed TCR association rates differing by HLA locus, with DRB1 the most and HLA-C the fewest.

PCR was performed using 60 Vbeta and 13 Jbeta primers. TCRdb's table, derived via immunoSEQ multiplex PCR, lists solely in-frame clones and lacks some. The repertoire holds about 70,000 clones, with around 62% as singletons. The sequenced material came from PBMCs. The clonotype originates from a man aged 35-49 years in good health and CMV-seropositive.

The CDR3 loop is CASSPEGQNYGYTF. CDR3 bases: TGTGCCAGCAGTCCGGAGGGACAGAACTATGGCTACACCTTC. The gene calls are TRBV27 and TRBJ1-2, with 7 bases lining up with TRBD1. This CDR3 has 14 amino acids. Germline CDR1 reads MNHEY; CDR2 reads SMNVEV (reference sequence). After removal of 5 bases from V and 2 bases from J, the junction contained 5 bases not matched to a gene.